The 26 T cell receptor beta chains presented below share a single source sample, sequenced in a study of low-dose radiotherapy and immunotherapy resistance in tumors. With TRAV- and TRBV-specific primers, first-strand cDNA was made, covering the alpha and beta chains. With a V-primer adapter and a constant-region primer, TCRs were amplified for 20 to 25 PCR cycles. TCRdb reprocessed the reads via MiXCR and lists one record per CDR3 protein. This repertoire shows tens of thousands of distinct CDR3 sequences, more than 7.5% found once; its top ten account for 1%. The sample's time point: before trial treatment. Here the sequenced sample was PBMCs, taken before treatment. These receptor sequences come from a male donor with prostate cancer.

This clonotype was observed a single time. This rearrangement joins TRBV2 to TRBJ2-7; TRBD1 matches 7 bases. The germline gives CDR1 SNHLY, CDR2 FYNNEI. The CDR3 totals 14 residues. J gave up 2 bases and V 6 bases, and 7 bases lay outside the gene matches. The CDR3 region is CASRAGTAPYEQYF. In DNA, the CDR3 is TGTGCCAGCAGAGCAGGGACAGCCCCCTACGAGCAGTACTTC.

This clonotype turned up a few times. The CDR3 sequence is CSARDPSGSVSSYEQYF. CDR3 nucleotides: TGCAGTGCTAGAGATCCTAGCGGGAGTGTTAGCTCCTACGAGCAGTACTTC. This sequence joins TRBV20-1 and TRBJ2-7; 10 bases map to TRBD2. Trimming at V came to 0 bases and at J to 0 bases, leaving 8 bases not matched to a gene. From germline, CDR1 is DFQATT and CDR2 SNEGSKA (reference sequence). The CDR3 is made up of 17 amino acids.

This clonotype has at least ten counts. This chain connects TRBV10-3 to TRBJ2-7; 9 nucleotides align to TRBD1. Germline-derived CDR1 and CDR2 are ENHRY and SYGVKD. The CDR3 length is 15 residues. J was trimmed by 0 bases and V by 5 bases; bases with no gene match: 5. The CDR3 DNA sequence: TGTGCCATCAGTACCGGGACAGGGAGCTCCTACGAGCAGTACTTC. Amino acids: CAISTGTGSSYEQYF.

This clonotype was observed many times. The gene calls are TRBV7-2 and TRBJ1-2; D uncertain. The CDR3 consists of 12 residues. The V end lost 11 bases, the J end lost 4 bases, and 14 bases lay between the germline ends. CDR1 and CDR2 (germline): SGHTA, FQGNSA. For the CDR3, the DNA is TGTGCCGAGAGGGAGTTTGCCTATGGCTACACCTTC. Protein product: CAEREFAYGYTF. Complete variable domain (other parts from reference TRBV7-2 and TRBJ1-2): GAGVSQSPSNKVTEKGKDVELRCDPISGHTALYWYRQSLGQGLEFLIYFQGNSAPDKSGLPSDRFSAERTGGSVSTLTIQRTQQEDSAVYLCAEREFAYGYTFGSGTRLTVV.

This clonotype was counted at least ten times. The J gene is TRBJ1-1, the V gene TRBV28, with D uncertain. Germline loops: CDR1 MDHEN, CDR2 SYDVKM. V was pared by 5 bases and J by 2 bases, with 9 bases between. The CDR3 has 13 amino acids. The CDR3 is CASSPVSNTEAFF. The CDR3 bases are TGTGCCAGCAGTCCCGTTTCTAACACTGAAGCTTTCTTT.

This clonotype has more than one count but fewer than ten. A far larger clone is only one base removed, so a read error is likely. The J gene is TRBJ2-7, the V gene TRBV28, with TRBD2 matching over 15 bases. CDR3 length equals 18 residues. The J segment lost 7 bases and the V segment lost 3 bases, leaving 13 bases of the junction unmatched. CDR1 and CDR2 (germline): MDHEN, SYDVKM. This chain's CDR3 is CASSFGLAGGPLLHEQYF. The CDR3 bases are TGTGCCAGCAGTTTTGGACTAGCGGGAGGGCCATTACTCCATGAGCAGTACTTC.

This clonotype was counted many times. V usage is TRBV5-1 and J usage is TRBJ2-6, with D hard to call. V was clipped by 1 base and J by 0 bases, with 5 bases between them. CDR1 SGHRS and CDR2 YFSETQ come from the germline V gene. The CDR3 is made up of 15 amino acids. The CDR3 sequence is CASSLTASGANVLTF. As DNA, the CDR3 is TGCGCCAGCAGCTTGACAGCCTCTGGGGCCAACGTCCTGACTTTC.

This clonotype was detected many times. The chain couples TRBV5-6 to TRBJ2-5, with a possible D match to TRBD2 (6 bases). Germline CDR1 is SGHDT and CDR2 is YYEEEE. CDR3 length equals 15 residues. V was pared by 3 bases and J by 5 bases, with 17 bases between. The CDR3 nucleotides are TGTGCCAGCAGCTCGAACAGGAGGGCGCAGGAGACCCAGTACTTC. This codes for CASSSNRRAQETQYF.

As for this clonotype: This likely traces to a read error, being one base from a far larger clone. V and J are TRBV27 and TRBJ2-1, with 7 bases fitting TRBD1. The germline V gene encodes CDR1 MNHEY and CDR2 SMNVEV (reference sequence). The CDR3 is 14 amino acids. The CDR3 bases are TGTGCCAGCAGTGGGGACAGCCAGGGGAATGAGAAGTTCTTC. Its protein product is CASSGDSQGNEKFF.

This clonotype was detected ten times or more. The chain joins TRBV27 to TRBJ2-1; D not certain. This CDR3 region has 14 residues. The germline V gene has CDR1 MNHEY and CDR2 SMNVEV (reference sequence). V dropped 5 bases and J dropped 4 bases, with 12 bases sitting between them. The CDR3 sequence is CASSLQDRYNEQFF. The CDR3 coding sequence is TGTGCCAGCAGTCTTCAGGACCGATACAATGAGCAGTTCTTC.

This clonotype has at least ten counts. The CDR3, as DNA: TGTGCCAGCAGCTTAAGTATCCGGGGTGGCACCGGGGAGCTGTTTTTT. Translation gives CASSLSIRGGTGELFF. The chain combines TRBV7-3 with TRBJ2-2; D possibly corresponds to TRBD2 (5 bases). The CDR3 length is 16 residues. Trimming took 1 base from V and 4 from J, leaving 13 bases between them. Germline V CDR1 and CDR2: SGHTA, FQGTGA.

This clonotype was observed many times. The V and J genes are TRBV4-1 and TRBJ1-1; TRBD1 is a possible D gene (5 bases). V was trimmed by 1 base and J by 1 base, leaving 13 bases between them. The CDR3 loop spans 16 amino acids. CDR1 is MGHRA and CDR2 is YSYEKL in the germline V gene. The CDR3 DNA follows: TGCGCCAGCAGCCAAGGCGGAAAGGGACCGAACACTGAAGCTTTCTTT. This codes for CASSQGGKGPNTEAFF.

Many counts were recorded for this clonotype. The genes are TRBV5-1 and TRBJ2-7; D is possibly TRBD2 (5 bases). The CDR3 extends over 16 amino acids. Germline V CDR1 and CDR2: SGHRS, YFSETQ. Trimming stripped 0 bases from V and 0 bases from J, with 13 bases between. CDR3 amino acids: CASSLGASGDSYEQYF. The DNA of the CDR3 is TGCGCCAGCAGCTTGGGAGCCTCCGGGGACTCCTACGAGCAGTACTTC. Based on the CDR3 plus reference TRBV5-1 and TRBJ2-7, the full variable domain is KAGVTQTPRYLIKTRGQQVTLSCSPISGHRSVSWYQQTPGQGLQFLFEYFSETQRNKGNFPGRFSGRQFSNSRSEMNVSTLELGDSALYLCASSLGASGDSYEQYFGPGTRLTVT.

This clonotype was picked up many times. The rearrangement uses TRBV2 and TRBJ2-4; the match to TRBD1 covers 11 bases. CDR3 length: 15 residues. CDR1 SNHLY and CDR2 FYNNEI come from the germline V gene. The V and J ends lost 6 bases and 6 bases, in that order; junction bases with no gene match: 7. This CDR3 reads CASSATGTGGNIQYF. CDR3 sequence (DNA): TGTGCCAGCAGCGCCACCGGGACAGGGGGAAACATTCAGTACTTC.

This clonotype showed up many times. V and J are TRBV6-2 or TRBV6-3 and TRBJ1-2, with 7 bases matching TRBD1. This CDR3 spans 14 amino acids. CDR1 is MNHEY and CDR2 is SVGEGT in the germline V gene. J was trimmed by 7 bases and V by 6 bases; bases with no gene match: 11. In DNA form, the CDR3 reads TGTGCCAGCAGCCACCTTAAAGGGGACAGTGGCTACACCTTC. It translates to CASSHLKGDSGYTF.

The rearrangement uses TRBV7-9 and TRBJ2-7, with 10 bases lining up with TRBD1. The junction had 7 bases not matched to a gene; V was cut back by 5 bases and J by 6 bases. Germline V lookup: CDR1 SEHNR, CDR2 FQNEAQ (reference sequence). The CDR3 consists of 14 residues. CDR3 loop: CASSSPGQGIEQYF. CDR3 sequence (DNA): TGTGCCAGCAGCAGCCCGGGACAGGGGATCGAGCAGTACTTC.

This clonotype was recorded many times. V is TRBV7-2 and J is TRBJ1-1, with no clear D. This CDR3 region has 13 residues. The ends were cut back, 6 bases at V and 1 base at J, with 9 bases in the middle. CDR1 and CDR2 from the germline V gene are SGHTA and FQGNSA. CDR3 DNA: TGTGCCAGCAGTACTCAGTGGAACACTGAAGCTTTCTTT. Translation: CASSTQWNTEAFF.

This clonotype has a count of ten or more. The chain links TRBV10-3 to TRBJ2-1; no firm D call. Germline-derived CDR1 and CDR2 are ENHRY and SYGVKD. CDR3 size: 12 residues. V was shortened by 0 bases and J by 12 bases, with 9 bases between the two germline ends. The CDR3 DNA is TGTGCCATCAGTGAGTCTCTCTCTTGGCAGTTCTTC. Its translation: CAISESLSWQFF.

The sample holds many counts of this clonotype. Germline is not matched at one junction end, which may reflect a read error. The rearrangement uses TRBV7-3 and TRBJ2-2; no reliable D call. The CDR3 spans 14 residues. Germline CDR1 SGHTA, CDR2 FQGTGA. The CDR3 region is CASSLTALTGELFF. CDR3 nucleotide sequence: TGTGCCAGCAGCCTAACAGCCTTAACCGGGGAGCTGTTTTTT. Drawing the rest from reference TRBV7-3 and TRBJ2-2, the complete variable domain is GAGVSQTPSNKVTEKGKYVELRCDPISGHTALYWYRQSLGQGPEFLIYFQGTGAADDSGLPNDRFFAVRPEGSVSTLKIQRTERGDSAVYLCASSLTALTGELFFGEGSRLTVL.

This clonotype was picked up many times. The chain uses TRBV4-3 and TRBJ1-1; 10 bases match TRBD1. Germline loops: CDR1 LGHNA, CDR2 YSLEER. Trimming removed 4 bases from V and 0 bases from J; junction bases left unmatched: 14. The CDR3 length is 19 residues. For the CDR3, the DNA is TGCGCCAGCAGCCCACAGTGGGTACCGGGACAGGGGTTGAACACTGAAGCTTTCTTT. As protein: CASSPQWVPGQGLNTEAFF.

Ten or more counts support this clonotype. The rearrangement links TRBV19 to TRBJ1-1; maybe TRBD1 (5 bases). The V and J ends lost 4 bases and 2 bases respectively, with 8 bases between them. Germline CDR1 reads LNHDA; CDR2 reads SQIVND (reference sequence). The CDR3 length is 13 residues. The CDR3: CASSTGLNTEAFF. The CDR3 DNA follows: TGTGCCAGTAGTACGGGACTAAACACTGAAGCTTTCTTT. Full variable domain (rest looked up from reference TRBV19 and TRBJ1-1): DGGITQSPKYLFRKEGQNVTLSCEQNLNHDAMYWYRQDPGQGLRLIYYSQIVNDFQKGDIAEGYSVSREKKESFPLTVTSAQKNPTAFYLCASSTGLNTEAFFGQGTRLTVV.

At least ten counts were recorded for this clonotype. J is TRBJ2-7 and V is TRBV20-1; 8 bases line up with TRBD1. The CDR3 is made up of 13 amino acids. J lost 5 bases, V lost 3 bases, and 6 bases had no gene match. Germline assignment: CDR1 DFQATT and CDR2 SNEGSKA (reference sequence). CDR3 coding DNA: TGCAGTGCTAGTATTCAGGGGGCTCACGAGCAGTACTTC. This codes for CSASIQGAHEQYF.

This rearrangement joins TRBV28 to TRBJ2-7; D gene unclear. This CDR3 contains 11 residues. The germline V gene has CDR1 MDHEN and CDR2 SYDVKM. The V gene lost 4 bases and the J gene lost 7 bases, with 8 bases spanning the gap. CDR3 coding DNA: TGTGCCAGCAGTTCCTCTAGGGAGCAGTACTTC. Its protein product is CASSSSREQYF.

In this sample, this clonotype turned up many times. The rearrangement uses TRBV30 and TRBJ2-2; possibly TRBD1 for D (7 bases). V was shortened by 0 bases and J by 4 bases, with 12 bases between the two germline ends. CDR1 and CDR2 (germline): GTSNPN, SVGIG (reference sequence). This CDR3 has 15 residues. CDR3 protein: CAWSVWQGGTGELFF. DNA of the CDR3: TGTGCCTGGAGTGTATGGCAGGGGGGCACCGGGGAGCTGTTTTTT.

This clonotype showed up many times. The CDR3 region is CASRPPSGKSTDTQYF. The CDR3 DNA is TGTGCCAGCAGGCCCCCTAGCGGAAAGAGCACAGATACGCAGTATTTT. This chain connects TRBV6-6 to TRBJ2-3, with 7 bases that match TRBD2. Germline CDR1 is MNHNY and CDR2 is SVGAGI (reference sequence). The trim removed 6 bases at V and 0 bases at J, leaving 9 bases unmatched. The CDR3 covers 16 residues.

Many counts were recorded for this clonotype. The gene calls are TRBV5-5 and TRBJ1-2; D uncertain. Germline V gene sequence: CDR1 SGHKS, CDR2 YYEKEE (reference sequence). CDR3 size: 14 residues. Trimming removed 2 bases at V and 7 bases at J, with 15 bases between. This chain's CDR3 is CASSLVPSKGGYTF. Written as DNA, the CDR3 is TGTGCCAGCAGCTTAGTGCCTAGCAAGGGTGGCTACACCTTC.